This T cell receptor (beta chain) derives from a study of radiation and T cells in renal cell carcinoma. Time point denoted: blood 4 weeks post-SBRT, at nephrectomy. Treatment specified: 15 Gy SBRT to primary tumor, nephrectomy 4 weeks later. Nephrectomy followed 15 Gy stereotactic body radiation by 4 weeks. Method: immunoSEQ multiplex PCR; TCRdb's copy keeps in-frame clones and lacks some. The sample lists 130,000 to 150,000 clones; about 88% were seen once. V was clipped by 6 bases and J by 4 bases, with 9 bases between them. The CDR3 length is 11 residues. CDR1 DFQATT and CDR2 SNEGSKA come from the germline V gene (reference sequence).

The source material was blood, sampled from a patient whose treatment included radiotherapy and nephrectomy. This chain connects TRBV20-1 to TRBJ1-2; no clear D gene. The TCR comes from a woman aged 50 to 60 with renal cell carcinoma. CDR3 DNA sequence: TGCAGTGCCACGGGGAGCTATGGCTACACCTTC. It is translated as CSATGSYGYTF.